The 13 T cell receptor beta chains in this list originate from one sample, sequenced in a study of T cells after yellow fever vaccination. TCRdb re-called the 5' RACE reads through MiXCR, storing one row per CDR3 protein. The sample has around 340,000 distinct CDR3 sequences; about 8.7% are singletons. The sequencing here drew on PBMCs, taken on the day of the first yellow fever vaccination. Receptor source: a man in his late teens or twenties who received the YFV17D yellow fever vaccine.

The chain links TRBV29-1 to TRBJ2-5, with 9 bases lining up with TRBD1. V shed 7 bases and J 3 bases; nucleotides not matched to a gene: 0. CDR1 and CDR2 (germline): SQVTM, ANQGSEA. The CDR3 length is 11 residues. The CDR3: CSGTGEETQYF. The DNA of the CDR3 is TGCAGCGGGACAGGGGAAGAGACCCAGTACTTC.

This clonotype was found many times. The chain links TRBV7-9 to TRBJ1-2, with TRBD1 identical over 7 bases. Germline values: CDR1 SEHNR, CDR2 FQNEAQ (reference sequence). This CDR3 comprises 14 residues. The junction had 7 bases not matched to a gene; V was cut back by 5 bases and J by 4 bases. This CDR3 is CASSHGQDAYGYTF. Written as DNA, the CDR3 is TGTGCCAGCAGCCATGGACAGGACGCCTATGGCTACACCTTC. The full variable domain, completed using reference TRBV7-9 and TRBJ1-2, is DTGVSQNPRHKITKRGQNVTFRCDPISEHNRLYWYRQTLGQGPEFLTYFQNEAQLEKSRLLSDRFSAERPKGSFSTLEIQRTEQGDSAMYLCASSHGQDAYGYTFGSGTRLTVV.

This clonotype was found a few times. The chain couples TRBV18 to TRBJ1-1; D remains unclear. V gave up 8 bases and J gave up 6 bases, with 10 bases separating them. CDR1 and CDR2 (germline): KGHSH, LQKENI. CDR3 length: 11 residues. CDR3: CASRQGSEAFF. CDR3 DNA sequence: TGTGCCAGCCGTCAAGGCTCTGAAGCTTTCTTT.

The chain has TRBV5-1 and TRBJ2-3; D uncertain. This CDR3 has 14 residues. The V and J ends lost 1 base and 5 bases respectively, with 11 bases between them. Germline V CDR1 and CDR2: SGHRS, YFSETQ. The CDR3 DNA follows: TGCGCCAGCAGCTTGCTGCCTAGGGTAGATACGCAGTATTTT. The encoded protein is CASSLLPRVDTQYF.

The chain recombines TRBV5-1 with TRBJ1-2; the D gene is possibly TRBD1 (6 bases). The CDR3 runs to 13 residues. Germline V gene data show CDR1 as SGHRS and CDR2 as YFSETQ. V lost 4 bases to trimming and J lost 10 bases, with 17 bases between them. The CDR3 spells CASSLTGPQYYTF. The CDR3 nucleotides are TGCGCCAGCAGCCTGACAGGCCCACAGTACTACACCTTC.

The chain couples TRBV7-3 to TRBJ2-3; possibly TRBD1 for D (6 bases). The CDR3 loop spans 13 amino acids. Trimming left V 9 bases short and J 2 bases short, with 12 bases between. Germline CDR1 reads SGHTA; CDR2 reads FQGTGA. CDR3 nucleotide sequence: TGTGCCAGTTCGGACAGCTACACAGATACGCAGTATTTT. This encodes CASSDSYTDTQYF.

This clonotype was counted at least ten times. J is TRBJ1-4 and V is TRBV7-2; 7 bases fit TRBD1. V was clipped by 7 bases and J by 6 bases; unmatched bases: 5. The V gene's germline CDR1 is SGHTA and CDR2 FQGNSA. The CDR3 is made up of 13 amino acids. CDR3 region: CASTGTVYEKLFF. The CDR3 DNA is TGTGCCAGCACCGGGACAGTTTATGAAAAACTGTTTTTT.

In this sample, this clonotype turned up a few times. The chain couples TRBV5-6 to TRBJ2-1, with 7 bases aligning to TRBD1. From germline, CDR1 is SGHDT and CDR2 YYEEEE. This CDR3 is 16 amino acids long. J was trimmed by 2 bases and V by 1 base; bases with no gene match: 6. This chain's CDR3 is CASSLNRGYPYNEQFF. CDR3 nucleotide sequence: TGTGCCAGCAGCTTGAACAGGGGTTACCCCTACAATGAGCAGTTCTTC.

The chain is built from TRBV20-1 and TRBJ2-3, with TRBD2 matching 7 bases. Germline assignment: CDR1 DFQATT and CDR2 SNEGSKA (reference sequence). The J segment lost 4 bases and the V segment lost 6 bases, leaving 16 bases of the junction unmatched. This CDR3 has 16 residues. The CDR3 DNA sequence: TGCAGTGCCGCCCGCCGGACTAGTGGGGCGTCAGATACGCAGTATTTT. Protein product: CSAARRTSGASDTQYF.

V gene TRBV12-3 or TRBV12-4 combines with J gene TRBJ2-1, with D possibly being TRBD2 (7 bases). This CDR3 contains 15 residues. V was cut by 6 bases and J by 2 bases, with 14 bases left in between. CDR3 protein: CASSLAGAAYNEQFF. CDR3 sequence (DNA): TGTGCCAGCAGCCTCGCGGGGGCCGCCTACAATGAGCAGTTCTTC.

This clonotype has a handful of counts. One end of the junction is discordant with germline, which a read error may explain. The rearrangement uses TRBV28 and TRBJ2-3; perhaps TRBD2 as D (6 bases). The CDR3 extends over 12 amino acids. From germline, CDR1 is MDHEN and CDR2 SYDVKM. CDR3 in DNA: TGTGCCTGCAGGGACTTTCTGGATACGCAGTATTTT. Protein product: CACRDFLDTQYF.

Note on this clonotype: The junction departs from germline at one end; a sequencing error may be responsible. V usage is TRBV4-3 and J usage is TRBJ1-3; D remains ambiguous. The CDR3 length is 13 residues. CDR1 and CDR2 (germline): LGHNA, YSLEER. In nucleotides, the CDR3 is TGCGCCAGCAGCCAAAACTCTGGAAACACCACATATTTT. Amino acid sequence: CASSQNSGNTTYF.

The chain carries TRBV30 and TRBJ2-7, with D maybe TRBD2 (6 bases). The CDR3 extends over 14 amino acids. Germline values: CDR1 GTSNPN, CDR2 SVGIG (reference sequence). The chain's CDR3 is CAARSGYRDYEQYF. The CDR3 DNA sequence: TGTGCTGCCCGTAGCGGATATAGGGACTACGAGCAGTACTTC. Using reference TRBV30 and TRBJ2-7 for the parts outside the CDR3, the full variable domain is SQTIHQWPATLVQPVGSPLSLECTVEGTSNPNLYWYRQAAGRGLQLLFYSVGIGQISSEVPQNLSASRPQDRQFILSSKKLLLSDSGFYLCAARSGYRDYEQYFGPGTRLTVT.